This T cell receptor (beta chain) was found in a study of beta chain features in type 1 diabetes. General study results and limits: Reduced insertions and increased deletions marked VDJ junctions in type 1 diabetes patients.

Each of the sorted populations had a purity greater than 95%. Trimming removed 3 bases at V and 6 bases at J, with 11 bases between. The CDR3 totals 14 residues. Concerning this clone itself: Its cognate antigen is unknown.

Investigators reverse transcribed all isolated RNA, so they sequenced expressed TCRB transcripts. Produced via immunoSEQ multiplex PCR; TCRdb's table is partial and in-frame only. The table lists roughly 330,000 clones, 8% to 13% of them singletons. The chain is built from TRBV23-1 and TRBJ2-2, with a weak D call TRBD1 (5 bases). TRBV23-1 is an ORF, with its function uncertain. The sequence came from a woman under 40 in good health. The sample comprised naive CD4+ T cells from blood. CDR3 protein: CASSHKTAPGELFF. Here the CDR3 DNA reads TGCGCCAGCAGTCATAAGACAGCCCCCGGGGAGCTGTTTTTT.